Described below is a single T cell receptor (beta chain) sequence and its context. TCR beta CDR3 region amplification was performed from RNA transcripts. The HTBI primer set drove a first-round RT-PCR of the TCR CDR3. TCRdb reanalysed the multiplex PCR reads using MiXCR and keeps one entry per CDR3 protein. Counted here are around 700,000 distinct CDR3 sequences, around 19% occurring once; the ten biggest clones make up roughly a sixth. The sample is drawn from a study of T cells in Graves' hyperthyroidism and ophthalmopathy. This CDR3 contains 16 residues. Germline values: CDR1 SGDLS, CDR2 YYNGEE. V shed 4 bases, J shed 5 bases, and the junction held 12 bases outside the gene matches.

The material sequenced was blood. V gene TRBV9 combines with J gene TRBJ2-1; 7 bases are shared with TRBD2. The clonotype originates from a woman between 45 and 65 years old with Graves' hyperthyroidism that later progressed to Graves' ophthalmopathy. For the CDR3, the DNA is TGTGCCAGCAGCCCCCCCCCCCAGCGGGGAAACAATGAGCAGTTCTTC. It yields the protein CASSPPPQRGNNEQFF.